What follows are 4 T cell receptor beta chains derived from one specimen sequenced in a study of blood T cell repertoires in COVID-19. Assay used: immunoSEQ multiplex PCR; TCRdb lists only in-frame clones, some missing. In the table there are about 87,000 clones, about 88% of which are singletons. The sequenced material came from peripheral blood. Source of these receptors: a woman over 75 with active COVID-19.

The V and J genes are TRBV6-6 and TRBJ1-5; D might be TRBD1 (5 bases). Germline V lookup: CDR1 MNHNY, CDR2 SVGAGI (reference sequence). The length of the CDR3 is 14 residues. V gave up 3 bases and J gave up 1 base, with 7 bases separating them. The CDR3: CASSYSGSNQPQHF. The CDR3 region has the DNA TGTGCCAGCAGTTATTCAGGGAGCAATCAGCCCCAGCATTTT.

This chain links TRBV29-1 with TRBJ2-7; 9 bases align to TRBD1. CDR1 and CDR2 (germline): SQVTM, ANQGSEA. Unmatched junction bases numbered 4, after V lost 4 bases and J lost 6 bases. CDR3 length equals 12 residues. The CDR3 reads CSVGDRDGEQYF. The CDR3 region has the DNA TGCAGCGTTGGGGACAGGGACGGCGAGCAGTACTTC.

This clone was seen only a few times. The rearrangement joins TRBV27 to TRBJ2-7; 14 nucleotides agree with TRBD2. Per germline, CDR1 MNHEY and CDR2 SMNVEV (reference sequence). V lost 5 bases to trimming and J lost 2 bases; unmatched junction nucleotides: 5. CDR3 length: 16 residues. Here the CDR3 DNA reads TGTGCCAGCAGTGAGGGACTAGCGGGAGTTCCCTACGAGCAGTACTTC. It is translated as CASSEGLAGVPYEQYF.

The DNA of the CDR3 is TGTGCCAGCAGCTTGACTCGGGACAATGAGCAGTTCTTC. It encodes CASSLTRDNEQFF. The gene calls are TRBV5-8 and TRBJ2-1; D remains unclear. Germline lookup yields CDR1 SGHTS and CDR2 YDEGEE. There are 13 residues in the CDR3. V was trimmed by 1 base and J by 5 bases, leaving 7 bases between them.